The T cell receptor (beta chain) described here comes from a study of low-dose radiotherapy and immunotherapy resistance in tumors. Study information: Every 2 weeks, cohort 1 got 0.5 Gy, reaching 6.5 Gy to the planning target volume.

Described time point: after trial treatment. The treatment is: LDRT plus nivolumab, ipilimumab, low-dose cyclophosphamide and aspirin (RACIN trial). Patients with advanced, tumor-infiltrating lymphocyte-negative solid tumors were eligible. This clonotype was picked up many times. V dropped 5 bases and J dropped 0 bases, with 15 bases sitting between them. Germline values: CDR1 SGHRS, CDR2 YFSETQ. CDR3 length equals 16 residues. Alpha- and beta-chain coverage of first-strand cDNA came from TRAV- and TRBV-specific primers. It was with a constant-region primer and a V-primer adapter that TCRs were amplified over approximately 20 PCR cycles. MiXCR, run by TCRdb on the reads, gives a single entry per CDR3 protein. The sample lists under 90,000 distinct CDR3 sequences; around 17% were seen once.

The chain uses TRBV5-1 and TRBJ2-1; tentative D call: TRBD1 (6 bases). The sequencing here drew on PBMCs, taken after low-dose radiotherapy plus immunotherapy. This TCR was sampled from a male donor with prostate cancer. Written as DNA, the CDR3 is TGCGCCAGCAGTTTAGGACAGCAGAGCTCCTACAATGAGCAGTTCTTC. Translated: CASSLGQQSSYNEQFF.